Here is one TCR beta chain with its context. These data belong to a study of blood T cell repertoires in COVID-19. Sequencing used immunoSEQ multiplex PCR; TCRdb keeps in-frame clones, though not all of them. The sample lists about 180,000 clones, around 87% occurring once. V was clipped by 1 base and J by 4 bases; unmatched bases: 4. CDR1 LNHDA and CDR2 SQIVND come from the germline V gene (reference sequence). This CDR3 has 15 amino acids. The TCR sequence derives from a man aged 55 to 70 with COVID-19, enrolled during active disease. The sequenced sample consisted of peripheral blood. The chain couples TRBV19 to TRBJ1-5; 7 bases agree with TRBD1. DNA for the CDR3: TGTGCCAGTAGTATAGTGGCAGGGGGTAATCAGCCCCAGCATTTT. Residues: CASSIVAGGNQPQHF.